This T cell receptor (beta chain) was obtained from a study of CD8+ T cells in alopecia areata. The treatment denotes: oral pan-JAK inhibitor, 5-10 mg twice daily. It was from PBMCs that CD4+ and CD8+ T cells were sorted. Sequencing relied on a cDNA template that was reverse transcribed from extracted RNA. Measured with immunoSEQ multiplex PCR; TCRdb has only the in-frame clones, and not every one. The sample includes under 150,000 clones, 50% to 55% of them seen just once. This clone showed up just a few times. Its antigen is undetermined. Trimming stripped 9 bases from V and 1 base from J, with 15 bases between. In germline, CDR1 is SGHAT, CDR2 FQNNGV. This CDR3 is built from 14 residues. The study's findings and limits: Alopecia totalis/universalis scalp especially showed more expanded CD8+ clones than normal scalp. In patients, TCRs were shared less clearly than in mice, and HLA may possibly be involved. Persistence in scalp and blood during tofacitinib was observed for many expanded lesional clones.

The V call is TRBV11-2, the J call TRBJ1-1; no firm D call. The sequence derives from a human donor with alopecia areata. The sequencing here drew on CD4+ T cells sorted from blood, taken at week 4, from a patient treated with tofacitinib. CDR3 nucleotide sequence: TGTGCCAGTCAGAATGTTCGGGAGAACACTGAAGCTTTCTTT. This encodes CASQNVRENTEAFF.